This TCR beta chain came from a study of blood T cells in healthy people across ages. The second PCR ran 7 to 11 cycles with a sample-barcoded 5' primer and J-beta primers. Each cDNA molecule received a tag from a template-switch adaptor that had 12 random nucleotides. A single record per CDR3 protein comes from TCRdb applying MiXCR to the 5' RACE reads. The sample lists 750,000 to 950,000 distinct CDR3 sequences; about 53% were seen once. The source material was blood. This receptor was identified in a man older than 75 in good health.

The CDR3 protein is CSTNLAGGIYNEQFF. As DNA, the CDR3 is TGCAGCACAAACTTAGCGGGAGGAATATACAATGAGCAGTTCTTC. This sequence joins TRBV29-1 and TRBJ2-1; 10 positions agree with TRBD2. The V segment lost 8 bases and the J segment 4 bases; nucleotides outside the gene matches: 11. Germline V gene lookup returns CDR1 SQVTM and CDR2 ANQGSEA. This CDR3 contains 15 residues.